The clone carrying this T cell receptor beta chain was detected only once. Its target is not known. This record belongs to a study of radiotherapy plus CTLA-4 blockade in lung cancer. Overall study: In roughly 17% of patients, objective responses were seen; approximately 30% had disease control. Points from the study as a whole: After radiotherapy and ipilimumab, tumor-derived clones expanded in peripheral blood.

This CDR3 has 15 amino acids. After removal of 4 bases from V and 7 bases from J, the junction contained 10 bases not matched to a gene. Looked up from germline, CDR1 is SGHNT and CDR2 is YYREEE (reference sequence). TCRdb's copy holds only in-frame clones and misses some; the assay was immunoSEQ multiplex PCR. The sample records roughly 90,000 clones, roughly 80% being singletons. Chemo-refractory metastatic non-small-cell lung cancer patients received focal radiation with ipilimumab CTLA-4 blockade. The material was peripheral blood, obtained from a patient treated with radiotherapy plus ipilimumab. The chain has TRBV5-4 and TRBJ1-4; TRBD1 agrees at 7 bases. The receptor was derived from a human donor with non-small cell lung cancer that progressed on radiotherapy plus ipilimumab. In DNA form, the CDR3 reads TGTGCCAGCAGCGTCAACAGGGGCTTAGGTGAAAAACTGTTTTTT. Its translation: CASSVNRGLGEKLFF.